The rows below give T cell receptor beta chains drawn from one sample of a study of technical replicates of blood from a handful of donors. Only in-frame clones appear in the TCRdb table, and some are missing; sequencing was by immunoSEQ multiplex PCR. The sample lists 80,000 to 100,000 clones, under 95% occurring once. Specimen: T cells isolated from PBMCs. These receptors originate from a human donor in good health. Both conserved end residues are part of each CDR3. The order of the fields is V gene, D gene, clone size, J gene, CDR3 protein, CDR3 DNA. D genes are given only for firm matches. The size field is filled for only some rows; it gives once, few, many or a size class.

TRBV4-2,.,.,TRBJ2-2,CASSQMTSTGELFF,TGTGCCAGCAGCCAAATGACAAGTACCGGGGAGCTGTTTTTT
TRBV7-6,TRBD1,.,TRBJ1-1,CASSLRTGGAGEAFF,TGTGCCAGCAGCTTACGGACAGGGGGCGCGGGTGAAGCTTTCTTT
TRBV2,.,.,TRBJ1-1,CASRGLRNTEAFF,TGTGCCAGCAGGGGACTGCGGAACACTGAAGCTTTCTTT
TRBV5-6,TRBD1,.,TRBJ2-4,CASSTTGTLAKNIQYF,TGTGCCAGCAGCACGACAGGGACCCTAGCCAAAAACATTCAGTACTTC
TRBV9,TRBD1,few,TRBJ2-2,CASSATGTGANTGELFF,TGTGCCAGCAGCGCCACCGGGACAGGGGCAAACACCGGGGAGCTGTTTTTT
TRBV27,.,.,TRBJ1-2,CASSLSFGTGGHGYTF,TGTGCCAGCAGTTTATCGTTTGGTACGGGAGGCCATGGCTACACCTTC
TRBV7-6,.,.,TRBJ1-3,CASSARPTASGNTIYF,TGTGCCAGCAGCGCAAGACCCACAGCCTCTGGAAACACCATATATTTT
TRBV4-1,TRBD1,.,TRBJ2-2,CASSHPTLDRLGTGELFF,TGCGCCAGCAGCCACCCCACATTGGACAGGTTGGGGACCGGGGAGCTGTTTTTT
TRBV5-1,TRBD2,.,TRBJ2-2,CASSLVTGVAGALPVGELFF,TGCGCCAGCAGCTTGGTAACAGGGGTAGCGGGAGCTCTACCCGTCGGGGAGCTGTTTTTT
TRBV7-8,.,.,TRBJ1-2,CASSLGDTNYGYTF,TGTGCCAGCAGCCTCGGGGACACCAACTATGGCTACACCTTC
TRBV27,.,.,TRBJ1-1,CASSLNRYTEAFF,TGTGCCAGCAGTTTAAACAGGTACACTGAAGCTTTCTTT
TRBV28,TRBD2,.,TRBJ2-7,CASSLSGRSNEQYF,TGTGCCAGCAGTTTAAGCGGGAGGTCCAACGAGCAGTACTTC
TRBV5-1,.,.,TRBJ1-1,CASTLSQGSTEAFF,TGCGCCAGCACCCTTTCCCAGGGGTCCACTGAAGCTTTCTTT
TRBV6-5,.,.,TRBJ1-2,CASNSVGSYGYTF,TGTGCCAGCAACTCAGTAGGGAGCTATGGCTACACCTTC
TRBV10-1,.,.,TRBJ2-6,CASSGSPLGANVLTF,TGCGCCAGCAGTGGTAGCCCGCTTGGGGCCAACGTCCTGACTTTC
TRBV29-1,.,.,TRBJ1-1,CSADGGFTEAFF,TGCAGCGCAGATGGGGGCTTTACTGAAGCTTTCTTT
TRBV5-1,TRBD1,.,TRBJ2-7,CASSGTGSSYEQYF,TGCGCCAGCAGCGGGACAGGTAGCTCCTACGAGCAGTACTTC
TRBV11-3,.,.,TRBJ1-2,CASSPPGGGYTF,TGTGCCAGCAGCCCCCCCGGCGGTGGCTACACCTTC
TRBV6-6,TRBD1,.,TRBJ1-2,CASSSGTGPYGYTF,TGTGCCAGCAGTTCGGGGACAGGGCCCTATGGCTACACCTTC
TRBV2,TRBD1,once,TRBJ2-6,CASSAQGARLSGANVLTF,TGTGCCAGCAGCGCACAGGGGGCGAGGTTATCTGGGGCCAACGTCCTGACTTTC
TRBV18,.,.,TRBJ1-1,CASSPPGSMNTEAFF,TGTGCCAGCTCACCACCGGGCAGCATGAACACTGAAGCTTTCTTT
TRBV28,TRBD1,once,TRBJ2-1,CASSSAGQGANEQFF,TGTGCCAGCAGTTCCGCGGGACAGGGGGCTAATGAGCAGTTCTTC
TRBV10-2,.,.,TRBJ2-4,CASSEMSGSGIQYF,TGCGCCAGCAGTGAGATGTCAGGGTCCGGCATTCAGTACTTC
TRBV11-2,TRBD1,.,TRBJ1-3,CASSSNRGLGNTIYF,TGTGCCAGCAGCTCCAATAGGGGGCTTGGAAACACCATATATTTT
TRBV7-2,.,.,TRBJ1-2,CASSTRQDPSGYTF,TGTGCCAGCAGCACCCGACAGGACCCGAGCGGCTACACCTTC